Presented here are 22 T cell receptor beta chains from one specimen sequenced in a study of cytomegalovirus exposure and HLA in healthy donors. The PCR was carried out with 60 Vbeta primers and 13 Jbeta primers. The data were produced by immunoSEQ multiplex PCR, yet TCRdb's version contains in-frame clones alone and is incomplete. This sample has 130,000 to 150,000 clones, with over 75% found just once. Material for sequencing was PBMCs. These receptors all stem from a woman aged 45-65 years in good health and CMV-seropositive.

V usage is TRBV7-9 and J usage is TRBJ2-7; D is ambiguous. This CDR3 comprises 14 residues. Trimming cost V 4 bases and J 4 bases, with 14 bases left between them. Germline CDR1 reads SEHNR; CDR2 reads FQNEAQ (reference sequence). Written as DNA, the CDR3 is TGTGCCAGCAGCTACATCCCAGACAAATACGAGCAGTACTTC. Translated, it gives CASSYIPDKYEQYF.

V and J are TRBV25-1 and TRBJ1-4; D remains unclear. This CDR3 has 13 residues. Deletions cut 4 bases from V and 8 bases from J, with 11 bases between. Germline V gives CDR1 MGHDK, CDR2 SYGVNS. The DNA of the CDR3 is TGTGCCAGCAGTGGGCCCGATTACGAAAAACTGTTTTTT. Its protein is CASSGPDYEKLFF.

The chain carries TRBV29-1 and TRBJ2-5, with a possible D match to TRBD2 (5 bases). CDR3 length equals 12 residues. Germline assignment: CDR1 SQVTM and CDR2 ANQGSEA. Deletions cut 6 bases from V and 5 bases from J, with 13 bases between. CDR3 region: CSVDTSRETQYF. DNA of the CDR3: TGCAGCGTGGATACTAGTCGGGAGACCCAGTACTTC.

The rearrangement joins TRBV6-1 to TRBJ1-5; D unresolved. The CDR3 totals 12 residues. Per the germline V gene, CDR1 is MNHNS and CDR2 is SASEGT. V was clipped by 3 bases and J by 7 bases, with 7 bases between them. The CDR3 DNA sequence: TGTGCCAGCAGTGAGTTCGGGCAGCCCCAGCATTTT. The encoded protein is CASSEFGQPQHF.

This CDR3 reads CASSETRGSYQPQHF. CDR3 nucleotides: TGTGCCAGCAGTGAAACCCGAGGGTCTTATCAGCCCCAGCATTTT. The chain combines TRBV6-1 with TRBJ1-5, with D unclear. Germline assignment: CDR1 MNHNS and CDR2 SASEGT. The CDR3 has 15 amino acids. V was shortened by 2 bases and J by 5 bases, with 13 bases between the two germline ends.

This CDR3 reads CATSRDRGGEALDTQYF. CDR3 bases: TGTGCCACCAGCAGAGACCGAGGAGGGGAAGCTCTGGATACGCAGTATTTT. The chain uses TRBV15 and TRBJ2-3; D is perhaps TRBD2 (6 bases). Trimming left V 0 bases short and J 6 bases short, with 19 bases between. This CDR3 comprises 17 residues. Germline V gene sequence: CDR1 LNHNV, CDR2 YYDKDF (reference sequence).

The chain couples TRBV6-1 to TRBJ1-6, with D possibly matching TRBD1 (5 bases). V lost 3 bases to trimming and J lost 10 bases, with 10 bases between them. Germline V lookup: CDR1 MNHNS, CDR2 SASEGT. The CDR3 spans 13 residues. The CDR3 here is CASSDDSSSPLHF. DNA of the CDR3: TGTGCCAGCAGTGATGACAGTAGCTCACCCCTCCACTTT.

J is TRBJ1-1 and V is TRBV5-6, with TRBD1 matching 9 bases. The CDR3 has 15 amino acids. The J segment lost 2 bases and the V segment lost 3 bases, leaving 5 bases of the junction unmatched. Germline CDR1 and CDR2: SGHDT and YYEEEE. DNA of the CDR3: TGTGCCAGCAGCTGGGGGACAGGGAGAAACACTGAAGCTTTCTTT. Protein sequence: CASSWGTGRNTEAFF.

The chain combines TRBV5-1 with TRBJ2-1, with D possibly TRBD1 on 5 matching bases. CDR3 size: 13 residues. The V and J ends lost 3 bases and 9 bases respectively, with 13 bases between them. Per the germline V gene, CDR1 is SGHRS and CDR2 is YFSETQ. This chain's CDR3 is CASSSTDSVEQFF. The CDR3 coding sequence is TGCGCCAGCAGCTCTACAGACAGCGTTGAGCAGTTCTTC.

In its sample, this clone was seen once. V and J are TRBV10-1 and TRBJ2-7, with D perhaps matching TRBD2 (5 bases). V dropped 9 bases and J dropped 1 base, with 19 bases sitting between them. The CDR3 runs to 15 residues. Germline values: CDR1 WNHNN, CDR2 SYGVQD (reference sequence). In DNA form, the CDR3 reads TGCGCCAGGCCGGGGAGTCAGGTTCGTTCCTACGAGCAGTACTTC. Amino acids: CARPGSQVRSYEQYF.

The V gene is TRBV6-5, the J gene TRBJ2-5, with 9 bases fitting TRBD1. The CDR3 is 14 amino acids. Losses at the gene ends were 6 bases for V and 5 bases for J; bases not matched to a gene: 7. CDR1 MNHEY and CDR2 SVGAGI come from the germline V gene. CDR3 DNA: TGTGCCAGCAGAGAAGGGACAGGGTGGGAGACCCAGTACTTC. It encodes CASREGTGWETQYF.

This clone was seen only a few times. The chain recombines TRBV28 with TRBJ1-5; D possibly corresponds to TRBD1 (5 bases). Trimming stripped 7 bases from V and 3 bases from J, with 19 bases between. Per germline, CDR1 MDHEN and CDR2 SYDVKM. The length of the CDR3 is 16 residues. The DNA of the CDR3 is TGTGCCAGCATGGGGCCCTTTCCCTCTTCCAATCAGCCCCAGCATTTT. Translating gives CASMGPFPSSNQPQHF.

The chain is built from TRBV6-1 and TRBJ2-5; D gene ambiguous. CDR3 size: 12 residues. CDR1 and CDR2 from the germline V gene are MNHNS and SASEGT. Trimming shortened V by 2 bases and J by 7 bases, and 8 bases separated the two germline ends. Here the CDR3 reads CASSELALTQYF. The CDR3 DNA reads as TGTGCCAGCAGTGAACTGGCTCTGACCCAGTACTTC.

This clone was detected a few times. This chain connects TRBV27 to TRBJ1-5, with 10 bases fitting TRBD1. From germline, CDR1 is MNHEY and CDR2 SMNVEV (reference sequence). J was trimmed by 2 bases and V by 6 bases; bases with no gene match: 4. This CDR3 is built from 15 residues. The CDR3 sequence is CASRLGTGGNQPQHF. The CDR3 DNA sequence: TGTGCCAGCAGGCTTGGGACAGGGGGCAATCAGCCCCAGCATTTT.

The rearrangement joins TRBV2 to TRBJ1-1; TRBD1 matches at 9 bases. The CDR3 sequence is 13 residues long. CDR1 is SNHLY and CDR2 is FYNNEI in the germline V gene. V lost 10 bases, J lost 3 bases, and 6 bases stayed unmatched. The CDR3 loop is CATMGDRDTEAFF. CDR3 in DNA: TGTGCCACCATGGGGGACAGGGACACTGAAGCTTTCTTT.

V is TRBV20-1 and J is TRBJ2-3, with D possibly matching TRBD2 (5 bases). The CDR3 is 11 amino acids. V lost 8 bases and J 7 bases, leaving 13 bases between the germline ends. Germline CDR1 is DFQATT and CDR2 is SNEGSKA (reference sequence). CDR3 loop: CSPTPGNTQYF. DNA of the CDR3: TGCAGTCCGACCCCGGGGAATACGCAGTATTTT.

The rearrangement uses TRBV29-1 and TRBJ1-2; D perhaps matches TRBD1 (5 bases). Germline CDR1 is SQVTM and CDR2 is ANQGSEA. CDR3 length: 13 amino acids. Between the trimmed V and J ends, which lost 5 bases and 2 bases, there was a span of 12 bases. The CDR3, as DNA: TGCAGCGTTCCTGCGACAGAAAACTATGGCTACACCTTC. It is translated as CSVPATENYGYTF.

This chain links TRBV5-6 with TRBJ2-3, with 9 bases that match TRBD1. The V segment lost 2 bases and the J segment 4 bases; nucleotides outside the gene matches: 8. Germline CDR1 reads SGHDT; CDR2 reads YYEEEE. The CDR3 is 16 residues long. The CDR3 DNA reads as TGTGCCAGCAGCTTATTAGGGACAGGGAGTCCAGATACGCAGTATTTT. Its protein is CASSLLGTGSPDTQYF.

The chain combines TRBV7-9 with TRBJ1-4, with D maybe TRBD1 (5 bases). The CDR3 is 12 residues long. The germline gives CDR1 SEHNR, CDR2 FQNEAQ (reference sequence). Between the trimmed V and J ends, which lost 1 base and 11 bases, there was a span of 8 bases. The CDR3 DNA reads TGTGCCAGCAGCTTAGAGCGACAGAAACTGTTTTTT. Residues: CASSLERQKLFF.

V usage is TRBV19 and J usage is TRBJ1-1; D uncertain. Looked up from germline, CDR1 is LNHDA and CDR2 is SQIVND (reference sequence). The CDR3 consists of 15 residues. The V gene lost 2 bases and the J gene lost 7 bases, with 17 bases spanning the gap. DNA of the CDR3: TGTGCCAGTAGTATAACCCACGGGAGGGATGATGAAGCTTTCTTT. It specifies CASSITHGRDDEAFF.

This clone was seen a single time. The V gene is TRBV12-5, the J gene TRBJ2-3, with 9 bases lining up with TRBD1. CDR3 length equals 15 residues. Germline-derived CDR1 and CDR2 are LGHNT and FRNRAP. The trim removed 6 bases at V and 4 bases at J, leaving 8 bases unmatched. CDR3 DNA: TGTGCTAGTGGCAAGGGACAGGGTGATGCAGATACGCAGTATTTT. Translated: CASGKGQGDADTQYF.

This chain connects TRBV5-6 to TRBJ1-1, with a possible D match to TRBD1 (6 bases). The CDR3 runs 16 residues. Germline CDR1 SGHDT, CDR2 YYEEEE. With 4 bases removed from V and 2 bases from J, the gap between germline ends came to 18 bases. The DNA for the CDR3 is TGTGCCAGCAGCCGCCTGGAACAGGGCCTTAACACTGAAGCTTTCTTT. Translated, it gives CASSRLEQGLNTEAFF. The full variable domain, rest sourced from reference TRBV5-6 and TRBJ1-1, is DAGVTQSPTHLIKTRGQQVTLRCSPKSGHDTVSWYQQALGQGPQFIFQYYEEEERQRGNFPDRFSGHQFPNYSSELNVNALLLGDSALYLCASSRLEQGLNTEAFFGQGTRLTVV.